These 23 T cell receptor beta chains share one sample of origin, sequenced in a study of OX40 agonist ivuxolimab in advanced cancers. The assay was immunoSEQ multiplex PCR, and TCRdb's table has in-frame clones only and misses some. The profile shows nearly 65,000 clones, 91% of them singletons. Sample: CD4+ or CD8+ T cells sorted from blood, taken in a trial of the OX40 agonist ivuxolimab. The receptors were sampled from an adult with an advanced solid tumor such as melanoma, head and neck, liver or kidney cancer.

The rearrangement links TRBV7-9 to TRBJ2-3; 7 nucleotides align to TRBD2. With V trimmed by 5 bases and J by 4 bases, 6 bases remained unmatched. The CDR3 is made up of 14 amino acids. The germline V gene encodes CDR1 SEHNR and CDR2 FQNEAQ (reference sequence). CDR3 bases: TGTGCCAGCAGCAGTAGCGGGTCACCAGATACGCAGTATTTT. It codes for CASSSSGSPDTQYF. The complete variable domain, with remaining parts taken from reference TRBV7-9 and TRBJ2-3, reads DTGVSQNPRHKITKRGQNVTFRCDPISEHNRLYWYRQTLGQGPEFLTYFQNEAQLEKSRLLSDRFSAERPKGSFSTLEIQRTEQGDSAMYLCASSSSGSPDTQYFGPGTRLTVL.

This chain connects TRBV4-2 to TRBJ2-2; D unclear. CDR1 is LGHNA, CDR2 YNFKEQ, per germline. V lost 3 bases, J lost 7 bases, and 3 bases lay in between. CDR3 length: 11 amino acids. Here the CDR3 DNA reads TGTGCCAGCAGCCAGAACGGGGAGCTGTTTTTT. Translating gives CASSQNGELFF.

The chain recombines TRBV2 with TRBJ2-3; no clear D. The V end was cut by 7 bases, the J end by 2 bases, with 19 bases between. The CDR3 consists of 16 residues. Germline V gene lookup returns CDR1 SNHLY and CDR2 FYNNEI. The CDR3 sequence: CASNNGWSGYTDTQYF. The CDR3 DNA reads TGTGCCAGCAATAACGGATGGAGTGGTTACACAGATACGCAGTATTTT.

J is TRBJ2-5 and V is TRBV11-2, with unresolved D. The germline V gene encodes CDR1 SGHAT and CDR2 FQNNGV. Trimming stripped 1 base from V and 5 bases from J, with 11 bases between. CDR3 size: 14 residues. The CDR3 DNA is TGTGCCAGCAGCTTAGGAGGCCGACCGGAGACCCAGTACTTC. Amino acids: CASSLGGRPETQYF.

In nucleotides, the CDR3 is TGTGCCAGCAGTCCTGATGAGCCGATCTCTGGAAACACCATATATTTT. Its protein is CASSPDEPISGNTIYF. The genes are TRBV27 and TRBJ1-3; no definite D call. V was clipped by 5 bases and J by 0 bases, with 14 bases between them. This CDR3 region has 16 residues. The germline V gene encodes CDR1 MNHEY and CDR2 SMNVEV (reference sequence).

The V call is TRBV5-1, the J call TRBJ1-3, with D possibly being TRBD1 (5 bases). This CDR3 has 17 residues. Germline V gene data show CDR1 as SGHRS and CDR2 as YFSETQ. Trimming cost V 3 bases and J 0 bases, with 16 bases left between them. DNA of the CDR3: TGCGCCAGCAGCTCCTTGGGGACCCCCGCCTCTGGAAACACCATATATTTT. It specifies CASSSLGTPASGNTIYF.

The chain has TRBV27 and TRBJ1-1; no definite D call. Trimming cost V 2 bases and J 1 base, with 5 bases left between them. The germline gives CDR1 MNHEY, CDR2 SMNVEV (reference sequence). This CDR3 comprises 13 residues. The CDR3 protein is CASSLRENTEAFF. CDR3 in DNA: TGTGCCAGCAGTTTAAGGGAGAACACTGAAGCTTTCTTT.

V usage is TRBV5-1 and J usage is TRBJ2-5; 7 bases align to TRBD1. Matching the DNA end better, TRBJ2-7 makes the J call doubtful. CDR1 is SGHRS and CDR2 is YFSETQ in the germline V gene. The CDR3 length is 13 residues. CDR3 region: CASSSTGFAEQYF. DNA for the CDR3: TGCGCCAGCAGCTCGACAGGGTTCGCCGAGCAGTACTTC.

The V and J genes are TRBV27 and TRBJ2-3; either TRBD1 or TRBD2 may fit D (5 bases each). Germline V gives CDR1 MNHEY, CDR2 SMNVEV (reference sequence). The CDR3 consists of 17 residues. Between the trimmed V and J ends, which lost 1 base and 2 bases, there was a span of 16 bases. The chain's CDR3 is CASSLLGVPDVTDTQYF. The CDR3 bases are TGTGCCAGCAGTTTATTGGGGGTCCCGGACGTCACAGATACGCAGTATTTT.

This CDR3 is CASSTLQGSYNEQFF. The CDR3 DNA sequence: TGTGCCAGTAGTACTCTTCAGGGCTCCTACAATGAGCAGTTCTTC. The chain is built from TRBV19 and TRBJ2-1, with a weak D call TRBD1 (5 bases). There are 15 residues in the CDR3. Germline V gene data show CDR1 as LNHDA and CDR2 as SQIVND (reference sequence). V was pared by 4 bases and J by 0 bases, with 10 bases between. The full variable domain, in which reference TRBV19 and TRBJ2-1 provide the parts outside the CDR3, is DGGITQSPKYLFRKEGQNVTLSCEQNLNHDAMYWYRQDPGQGLRLIYYSQIVNDFQKGDIAEGYSVSREKKESFPLTVTSAQKNPTAFYLCASSTLQGSYNEQFFGPGTRLTVL.

The chain recombines TRBV7-9 with TRBJ2-1, with D possibly matching TRBD1 (6 bases). Trimming shortened V by 4 bases and J by 5 bases, and 18 bases separated the two germline ends. Per the germline V gene, CDR1 is SEHNR and CDR2 is FQNEAQ (reference sequence). There are 16 residues in the CDR3. The DNA for the CDR3 is TGTGCCAGCAGCTCGACAGGCCCCCCAACAAACAATGAGCAGTTCTTC. This encodes CASSSTGPPTNNEQFF. Supplemented by reference TRBV7-9 and TRBJ2-1, the full variable domain reads DTGVSQNPRHKITKRGQNVTFRCDPISEHNRLYWYRQTLGQGPEFLTYFQNEAQLEKSRLLSDRFSAERPKGSFSTLEIQRTEQGDSAMYLCASSSTGPPTNNEQFFGPGTRLTVL.

The rearrangement uses TRBV9 and TRBJ2-1; 7 nucleotides agree with TRBD1. V dropped 1 base and J dropped 2; count of bases not matched to a gene: 3. CDR3 length: 15 amino acids. CDR1 and CDR2 from the germline V gene are SGDLS and YYNGEE. The CDR3 is CASSVLGGAYNEQFF. CDR3 sequence (DNA): TGTGCCAGCAGCGTATTAGGGGGCGCCTACAATGAGCAGTTCTTC.

This clone appeared a few times. V gene TRBV4-3 combines with J gene TRBJ1-1; D is uncertain. The germline gives CDR1 LGHNA, CDR2 YSLEER. V was cut by 0 bases and J by 1 base, with 6 bases left in between. This CDR3 has 14 residues. The CDR3 here is CASSQDEGNTEAFF. The CDR3 coding sequence is TGCGCCAGCAGCCAAGATGAGGGGAACACTGAAGCTTTCTTT.

The chain is built from TRBV7-6 and TRBJ2-3, with D maybe TRBD2 (5 bases). The germline V and J ends were trimmed by 3 bases and 3 bases, with 13 bases remaining between them. This CDR3 is 15 amino acids long. Germline V gene sequence: CDR1 SGHVS, CDR2 FNYEAQ. Written as DNA, the CDR3 is TGTGCCAGCAGCTTGATAGGAGGCACAACAGATACGCAGTATTTT. It yields the protein CASSLIGGTTDTQYF.

The chain is built from TRBV19 and TRBJ2-1; possibly TRBD2 for D (6 bases). Germline assignment: CDR1 LNHDA and CDR2 SQIVND (reference sequence). The CDR3 length is 15 residues. V lost 3 bases, J lost 1 base, and 10 bases lay in between. CDR3 residues: CASSIGAGSYNEQFF. DNA for the CDR3: TGTGCCAGTAGTATTGGCGCGGGGTCCTACAATGAGCAGTTCTTC.

The chain uses TRBV25-1 and TRBJ1-1, with D uncertain. V lost 6 bases and J 0 bases, leaving 11 bases between the germline ends. Germline CDR1 reads MGHDK; CDR2 reads SYGVNS. This CDR3 is built from 14 residues. CDR3 in DNA: TGTGCCAGCAGGGCCCCAGGCATGAACACTGAAGCTTTCTTT. The encoded protein is CASRAPGMNTEAFF.

V and J are TRBV4-3 and TRBJ2-2; 10 positions agree with TRBD2. The length of the CDR3 is 17 residues. Germline V gene data show CDR1 as LGHNA and CDR2 as YSLEER. The ends lost 0 bases at V and 7 bases at J; junction bases unmatched: 8. Here the CDR3 DNA reads TGCGCCAGCAGCCAAGAGGCTAGCGGGAGAATAAGCGGGGAGCTGTTTTTT. Translated: CASSQEASGRISGELFF.

This clone is a singleton in its sample. The chain joins TRBV5-1 to TRBJ1-1, with a possible D match to TRBD1 (5 bases). The V gene's germline CDR1 is SGHRS and CDR2 YFSETQ. Trimming removed 2 bases from V and 5 bases from J, with 16 bases in between. The CDR3 spans 15 residues. CDR3 in DNA: TGCGCCAGCAGCTTTGTGGGGCAGTCAGGGACTGAAGCTTTCTTT. Protein: CASSFVGQSGTEAFF.

This clone was counted a few times. The chain carries TRBV7-9 and TRBJ2-3; TRBD2 might be the D (5 bases). Germline CDR1 and CDR2: SEHNR and FQNEAQ (reference sequence). The CDR3 totals 17 residues. V was trimmed by 4 bases and J by 1 base, leaving 18 bases between them. The CDR3 reads CASSSQSGKLRTDTQYF. In nucleotides, the CDR3 is TGTGCCAGCAGCTCCCAATCGGGAAAACTACGCACAGATACGCAGTATTTT.

The J gene is TRBJ1-1, the V gene TRBV5-5, with 8 bases lining up with TRBD1. With V trimmed by 0 bases and J by 4 bases, 8 bases remained unmatched. The CDR3 consists of 16 residues. Germline assignment: CDR1 SGHKS and CDR2 YYEKEE (reference sequence). In DNA form, the CDR3 reads TGTGCCAGCAGCTTGGAGGGCAGGGGGCCTGGCACTGAAGCTTTCTTT. Protein sequence: CASSLEGRGPGTEAFF.

The V and J genes are TRBV5-6 and TRBJ2-3; D not certain. Germline V lookup: CDR1 SGHDT, CDR2 YYEEEE. Trimming shortened V by 4 bases and J by 2 bases, and 20 bases separated the two germline ends. This CDR3 contains 17 residues. CDR3 nucleotides: TGTGCCAGCAGCCCGGCGGTGGGCTCCTCCTTCACAGATACGCAGTATTTT. Protein sequence: CASSPAVGSSFTDTQYF.

The V gene is TRBV29-1, the J gene TRBJ1-1; D not certain. CDR1 and CDR2 (germline): SQVTM, ANQGSEA. The CDR3 loop spans 12 amino acids. V lost 2 bases to trimming and J lost 8 bases, with 12 bases between them. CDR3 loop: CSVEITALEAFF. The CDR3 DNA is TGCAGCGTTGAAATAACAGCCTTAGAAGCTTTCTTT.

The chain links TRBV4-1 to TRBJ1-2; D uncertain. The CDR3 loop spans 14 amino acids. With 0 bases removed from V and 3 bases from J, the gap between germline ends came to 8 bases. Germline CDR1 reads MGHRA; CDR2 reads YSYEKL. The CDR3 loop is CASSQDLSYYGYTF. CDR3 DNA sequence: TGCGCCAGCAGCCAAGATCTTTCGTACTATGGCTACACCTTC.